The 10 T cell receptor beta chains below all came from one sample that was sequenced in a study of T cells in Graves' hyperthyroidism and ophthalmopathy. Amplification yielded TCR beta CDR3 regions, with RNA transcripts as the source. First-round RT-PCR of the TCR CDR3 relied on the HTBI primer set. TCRdb independently ran MiXCR on the multiplex PCR reads; one entry per CDR3 protein. In the table there are fewer than 350,000 distinct CDR3 sequences, around 15% of which are singletons. The sequenced sample consisted of blood. Receptors were obtained from a woman aged 45-65 years with Graves' hyperthyroidism that later progressed to Graves' ophthalmopathy.

This clonotype was found many times. The gene calls are TRBV28 and TRBJ1-4; 7 positions agree with TRBD1. The length of the CDR3 is 16 residues. V lost 5 bases to trimming and J lost 7 bases; unmatched junction nucleotides: 13. Germline-derived CDR1 and CDR2 are MDHEN and SYDVKM. CDR3: CASSTPGGGEGEKLFF. CDR3 DNA: TGTGCCAGCAGTACTCCAGGGGGGGGCGAAGGTGAAAAACTGTTTTTT.

This clonotype was observed many times. This chain uses TRBV19 with TRBJ2-7; 8 bases align to TRBD2. The germline gives CDR1 LNHDA, CDR2 SQIVND (reference sequence). The CDR3 runs 15 residues. After removal of 6 bases from V and 0 bases from J, the junction contained 7 bases not matched to a gene. CDR3 bases: TGTGCCAGTAGGAGGAATAGCGGGGACTCCTACGAGCAGTACTTC. This sequence encodes CASRRNSGDSYEQYF.

This clonotype was counted once. Possible read error: a much larger clone is one base away. The CDR3 region is CATENEKLSF. CDR3 sequence (DNA): TGTGCCACCGAAAATGAAAAACTGTCTTTT. The gene calls are TRBV28 and TRBJ1-4; D remains ambiguous. Germline CDR1 reads MDHEN; CDR2 reads SYDVKM. CDR3 size: 10 residues. Complete variable domain (other parts from reference TRBV28 and TRBJ1-4): DVKVTQSSRYLVKRTGEKVFLECVQDMDHENMFWYRQDPGLGLRLIYFSYDVKMKEKGDIPEGYSVSREKKERFSLILESASTNQTSMYLCATENEKLSFGSGTQLSVL.

Many counts were recorded for this clonotype. This chain links TRBV28 with TRBJ1-3; TRBD1 is a possible D gene (5 bases). The germline gives CDR1 MDHEN, CDR2 SYDVKM. The germline V and J ends were trimmed by 4 bases and 4 bases, with 11 bases remaining between them. The CDR3 has 14 residues. The CDR3 region has the DNA TGTGCCAGCAGTTCCGGGGCGCAAGGAAACACCATATATTTT. This codes for CASSSGAQGNTIYF.

Concerning this clonotype itself: A much larger clone lies a single base off, so this may be a read error. The V and J genes are TRBV20-1 and TRBJ1-1; the D is unclear. From germline, CDR1 is DFQATT and CDR2 SNEGSKA (reference sequence). This CDR3 is 12 amino acids long. Here the CDR3 reads CSGVTGNTEALF. CDR3 coding DNA: TGCAGTGGGGTTACCGGGAACACTGAAGCTCTCTTT.

This clonotype was picked up a small number of times. The genes are TRBV10-1 and TRBJ2-7, with TRBD1 identical over 8 bases. Germline CDR1 WNHNN, CDR2 SYGVQD (reference sequence). The V gene end was trimmed by 2 bases and the J gene end by 6 bases; junction bases not matched to a gene: 3. This CDR3 contains 13 residues. The CDR3 protein is CASSETDRAEQYF. DNA of the CDR3: TGCGCCAGCAGTGAGACGGACAGGGCCGAGCAGTACTTC.

This clonotype was counted a few times. The rearrangement links TRBV11-3 to TRBJ2-3, with 8 bases fitting TRBD2. With V trimmed by 3 bases and J by 0 bases, 2 bases remained unmatched. The CDR3 extends over 15 amino acids. The germline CDR1 and CDR2 sequences are SGHNT and YENEEA. The CDR3 DNA reads TGTGCCAGCAGCTTTAGCGGGACCAGCACAGATACGCAGTATTTT. As protein: CASSFSGTSTDTQYF.

In this sample, this clonotype turned up many times. V and J are TRBV14 and TRBJ2-1; D may be TRBD1 (5 bases). V was trimmed by 1 base and J by 5 bases, leaving 9 bases between them. CDR1 is SGHDN, CDR2 FVKESK, per germline. CDR3 size: 14 residues. The CDR3, as DNA: TGTGCCAGCAGCCAAGTGCAGGGCAACAATGAGCAGTTCTTC. It encodes CASSQVQGNNEQFF. Complete variable domain (other parts from reference TRBV14 and TRBJ2-1): EAGVTQFPSHSVIEKGQTVTLRCDPISGHDNLYWYRRVMGKEIKFLLHFVKESKQDESGMPNNRFLAERTGGTYSTLKVQPAELEDSGVYFCASSQVQGNNEQFFGPGTRLTVL.

This clonotype was seen ten or more times. CDR3 bases: TGTGCCAGCAGCCCAGGACGGGGGAACACTGAAGCTTTCTTT. Translating gives CASSPGRGNTEAFF. The chain joins TRBV7-3 to TRBJ1-1; D is ambiguous. Trimming took off 5 bases at V and 1 base at J, with 11 bases between the two ends. The CDR3 has 14 amino acids. Per the germline V gene, CDR1 is SGHTA and CDR2 is FQGTGA.

This clonotype occurred a few times. The chain employs TRBV15 and TRBJ1-2; 8 nucleotides agree with TRBD1. CDR3 length: 15 residues. Trimming cost V 8 bases and J 4 bases; bases outside gene matches: 12. Per germline, CDR1 LNHNV and CDR2 YYDKDF (reference sequence). The CDR3 nucleotides read TGTGCCACCTCCGAGAGCCGGGGACAGGTCTATGGCTACACCTTC. Its protein is CATSESRGQVYGYTF.